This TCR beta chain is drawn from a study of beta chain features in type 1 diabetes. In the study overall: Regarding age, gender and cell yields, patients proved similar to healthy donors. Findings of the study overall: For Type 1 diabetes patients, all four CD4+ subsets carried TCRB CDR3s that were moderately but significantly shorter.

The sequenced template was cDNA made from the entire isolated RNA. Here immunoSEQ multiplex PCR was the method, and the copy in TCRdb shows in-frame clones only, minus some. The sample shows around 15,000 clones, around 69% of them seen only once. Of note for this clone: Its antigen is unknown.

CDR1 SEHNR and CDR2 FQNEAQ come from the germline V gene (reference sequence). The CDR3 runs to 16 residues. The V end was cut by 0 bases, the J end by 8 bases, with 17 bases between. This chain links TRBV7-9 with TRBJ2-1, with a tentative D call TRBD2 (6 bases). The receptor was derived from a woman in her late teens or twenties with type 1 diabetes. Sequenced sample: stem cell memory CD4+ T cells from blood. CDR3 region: CASSLASGMRGDEQFF. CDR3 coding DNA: TGTGCCAGCAGCTTAGCTTCGGGGATGCGGGGCGATGAGCAGTTCTTC.